This is a list of T cell receptor beta chains from one sample in a study of regulatory T cells in long-lasting Graves disease. In TCRdb, the multiplex PCR reads were re-called with MiXCR into one record per CDR3 protein. The table shows hundreds of thousands of distinct CDR3 sequences, with about a sixth occurring only once. Separately, the same data were catalogued under a study of T cells in Graves' hyperthyroidism and ophthalmopathy.

Sequencing used peripheral blood mononuclear cells (PBMCs), obtained at new diagnosis, from a patient treated with antithyroid drugs. All receptors come from a man aged 35 to 55 with Graves disease. Each CDR3 is given with its conserved first and last residue. The D gene is left open where the match is weak. For some rows the clone size is stated as once, few or many, or as a class when expanded; others skip it.

abundance | j_gene | d_gene | v_gene | CDR3aa | CDR3nt
many | TRBJ2-5 | - | TRBV29-1 | CSVDRGRETQYF | TGCAGCGTTGACCGGGGGCGAGAGACCCAGTACTTC
many | TRBJ2-7 | - | TRBV11-1 | CASSDDPRGEQYF | TGTGCCAGCAGCGATGACCCGAGGGGCGAGCAGTACTTC
- | TRBJ1-1 | - | TRBV10-3 | CAIRTGNSGAMKNTEAFF | TGTGCCATCAGGACGGGAAACTCAGGGGCCATGAAAAACACTGAAGCTTTCTTT
- | TRBJ2-1 | TRBD2 | TRBV28 | CASSRLAGINEQFF | TGTGCCAGCAGCAGACTAGCGGGGATCAATGAGCAGTTCTTC
many | TRBJ2-5 | - | TRBV5-5 | CASSLAEIRETQYF | TGTGCCAGCAGCTTGGCAGAAATCAGGGAGACCCAGTACTTC
many | TRBJ1-4 | TRBD1 | TRBV2 | CASSLDRASEKLFF | TGTGCCAGCAGTCTGGACAGGGCGAGTGAAAAACTGTTTTTT
- | TRBJ2-3 | - | TRBV12-3/TRBV12-4 | CASSPSASGTDTQYF | TGTGCCAGCAGTCCGAGTGCCTCGGGGACAGATACGCAGTATTTT
- | TRBJ1-2 | - | TRBV12-5 | CASGLALGDGYTF | TGTGCTAGTGGTTTGGCTCTGGGGGATGGCTACACCTTC
few | TRBJ1-6 | - | TRBV30 | CAWTPGNSPPHF | TGTGCCTGGACTCCAGGGAATTCACCCCCCCACTTT
- | TRBJ2-7 | TRBD2 | TRBV5-1 | CASSPGLAGAYVQYF | TGCGCCAGCAGCCCTGGACTAGCGGGGGCCTACGTGCAGTACTTC
- | TRBJ1-1 | TRBD1 | TRBV18 | CASSPGQGTITEAFF | TGTGCCAGCTCCCCGGGACAGGGTACGATTACTGAAGCTTTCTTT
- | TRBJ2-3 | - | TRBV4-2 | CASSQLPTAGVPTDTQYF | TGTGCCAGCAGCCAGCTACCCACCGCAGGGGTGCCCACAGATACGCAGTATTTT
- | TRBJ2-7 | - | TRBV28 | CASSPQRGYGLYEQYF | TGTGCCAGCAGTCCCCAGAGGGGCTATGGTCTCTACGAGCAGTACTTC
few | TRBJ1-1 | TRBD1 | TRBV20-1 | CSAQGAPLESEAFF | TGCAGTGCCCAGGGGGCCCCACTTGAGTCTGAAGCTTTCTTT
many | TRBJ2-2 | - | TRBV18 | CASSPIIAGTGELFF | TGTGCCAGCTCACCAATTATTGCGGGCACCGGGGAGCTGTTTTTT
many | TRBJ2-7 | - | TRBV20-1 | CSAQSLAGVTYEQYF | TGCAGTGCTCAATCGCTGGCAGGGGTCACCTACGAGCAGTACTTC
- | TRBJ1-5 | - | TRBV28 | CASSYSSRVPGPQHF | TGTGCCAGCAGTTACTCGAGTAGGGTCCCAGGGCCCCAGCATTTT
many | TRBJ2-3 | - | TRBV7-3 | CASSLIGGPGPDTQYF | TGTGCCAGCAGCTTAATCGGGGGGCCGGGTCCCGATACGCAGTATTTT
- | TRBJ1-6 | TRBD1 | TRBV30 | CAWSGPATGGFPLHF | TGTGCCTGGAGTGGCCCCGCGACAGGGGGCTTTCCCCTCCACTTT
many | TRBJ2-7 | - | TRBV2 | CASRDRAYEQYF | TGTGCCAGCAGGGACAGAGCCTACGAGCAGTACTTC
many | TRBJ1-4 | TRBD1 | TRBV15 | CATSTAQGHRELFF | TGTGCCACCAGCACAGCACAGGGGCATCGAGAACTGTTTTTT
few | TRBJ2-7 | TRBD1 | TRBV5-1 | CASKVQGAYEQYF | TGCGCCAGCAAAGTACAGGGGGCCTACGAGCAGTACTTC
few | TRBJ2-5 | - | TRBV20-1 | CSAGAKGLVYQETQYF | TGCAGTGCTGGGGCGAAGGGGCTGGTGTACCAAGAGACCCAGTACTTC
many | TRBJ1-5 | TRBD1 | TRBV20-1 | CSARDSLQGQPQHF | TGCAGTGCAAGGGACAGCCTCCAGGGCCAGCCCCAGCATTTT
many | TRBJ2-1 | - | TRBV7-2 | CASSLRQSEQFF | TGTGCCAGCAGCTTAAGACAGTCAGAGCAGTTCTTC
many | TRBJ2-1 | - | TRBV5-1 | CASSLVGATSYNEQFF | TGCGCCAGCAGCTTGGTTGGGGCCACATCCTACAATGAGCAGTTCTTC
many | TRBJ2-7 | - | TRBV5-1 | CASSLRGTLNYEQYF | TGCGCCAGCAGCTTGAGGGGGACTCTGAACTACGAGCAGTACTTC
many | TRBJ2-4 | - | TRBV28 | CASSSPPRQRNIQYF | TGTGCCAGCAGTTCCCCTCCCCGACAGAGAAACATTCAGTACTTC
many | TRBJ1-6 | - | TRBV7-8 | CASSIQNYNSPLHF | TGTGCCAGCAGCATACAGAACTATAATTCACCCCTCCACTTT
many | TRBJ1-5 | TRBD1 | TRBV30 | CAWSSDRVQPQHF | TGTGCCTGGAGTTCGGACAGGGTTCAGCCCCAGCATTTT
- | TRBJ2-2 | - | TRBV7-6 | CASSLRGPLGGTGELFF | TGTGCCAGCAGCTTAAGGGGACCGCTCGGAGGCACCGGGGAGCTGTTTTTT
many | TRBJ2-7 | - | TRBV13 | CASSLSPGAYEQYF | TGTGCCAGCAGCTTATCGCCCGGGGCCTACGAGCAGTACTTC
many | TRBJ2-1 | TRBD2 | TRBV15 | CATSSRLAGDNEQFF | TGTGCCACCAGCAGCCGACTAGCGGGGGACAATGAGCAGTTCTTC
many | TRBJ2-7 | TRBD2 | TRBV28 | CASSSPGLVSYEQYF | TGTGCCAGCAGTTCTCCGGGACTAGTGTCCTACGAGCAGTACTTC
- | TRBJ2-5 | TRBD1 | TRBV20-1 | CSASDRIETQYF | TGCAGTGCTTCGGACAGGATAGAGACCCAGTACTTC
- | TRBJ2-1 | TRBD1 | TRBV6-1 | CASSRQGGNEQFF | TGTGCCAGCAGTAGACAGGGGGGCAATGAGCAGTTCTTC
- | TRBJ2-5 | - | TRBV29-1 | CSVEAYGREIETQYF | TGCAGCGTTGAAGCATATGGCAGGGAGATAGAGACCCAGTACTTC
many | TRBJ2-3 | - | TRBV7-9 | CASSILWGTDTQYF | TGTGCCAGCAGCATCCTTTGGGGCACAGATACGCAGTATTTT
many | TRBJ2-5 | - | TRBV3-1 | CASSQAWQETQYF | TGTGCCAGCAGCCAGGCCTGGCAAGAGACCCAGTACTTC